The 13 T cell receptor beta chains below all came from one sample that was sequenced in a study of blood T cells in healthy people across ages. Primers used in a second PCR of roughly 7 to 11 cycles were a sample-barcoded 5' primer and a J-beta primer mix. TCRdb reprocessed the 5' RACE reads via MiXCR and lists one record per CDR3 protein. The sample lists around 800,000 distinct CDR3 sequences, roughly 24% occurring once. These data also formed part of another study, on T cells of mothers and their children.

The sequenced sample consisted of blood. Source of these receptors: a boy aged 5-17 years in good health.

The chain carries TRBV3-1 and TRBJ2-5, with 8 nucleotides matching TRBD1. Germline V gene lookup returns CDR1 LGHDT and CDR2 YNNKEL (reference sequence). V was clipped by 0 bases and J by 4 bases; unmatched bases: 10. The CDR3 has 17 residues. As DNA, the CDR3 is TGTGCCAGCAGCCAAGAGGTCAGGGGGCAGGTTAGAGAGACCCAGTACTTC. Encoded protein: CASSQEVRGQVRETQYF.

The CDR3 DNA reads as TGTGCCAGCTCAAGTCCGACACCCGGCGAGCAGTACTTC. Encoded protein: CASSSPTPGEQYF. J is TRBJ2-5 and V is TRBV18; D gene uncertain. Gene TRBJ2-7 matches the end of the DNA better, so the J call may be wrong. The CDR3 contains 13 residues. Germline loops: CDR1 KGHSH, CDR2 LQKENI.

This CDR3 is CASSLLGVANSPLHF. In DNA, the CDR3 is TGCGCCAGCAGCTTGCTCGGGGTAGCTAATTCACCCCTCCACTTT. The rearrangement links TRBV5-1 to TRBJ1-6, with no clear D. Germline V lookup: CDR1 SGHRS, CDR2 YFSETQ. V lost 1 base, J lost 6 bases, and 11 bases lay in between. The CDR3 extends over 15 amino acids.

This chain uses TRBV21-1 with TRBJ1-2. TRBV21-1 is a pseudogene. The CDR3 consists of 14 residues. CDR3 coding DNA: TGTGCCAGCAGGCGGTGCTGTTTCAACTATGGCTACACCTTC. Its translation is CASRRCCFNYGYTF.

V is TRBV6-2 or TRBV6-3 and J is TRBJ2-4; TRBD1 matches at 9 bases. The CDR3 is 13 residues long. Trimming removed 5 bases from V and 8 bases from J; junction bases left unmatched: 4. CDR1 and CDR2 from the germline V gene are MNHEY and SVGEGT. CDR3 DNA sequence: TGTGCCAGCAGTCATAGACAGGGGGACATTCAGTACTTC. This translates into CASSHRQGDIQYF.

The chain joins TRBV5-1 to TRBJ1-3; no reliable D call. Trimming left V 0 bases short and J 8 bases short, with 9 bases between. The CDR3 runs to 13 residues. Germline assignment: CDR1 SGHRS and CDR2 YFSETQ. CDR3 bases: TGCGCCAGCAGCTTGGGGGATAAGGACACCATATATTTT. It encodes CASSLGDKDTIYF.

This clonotype was picked up a small number of times. This chain connects TRBV3-1 to TRBJ2-7; a possible D gene is TRBD1 (6 bases). Trimming removed 5 bases at V and 2 bases at J, with 16 bases between. CDR1 is LGHDT, CDR2 YNNKEL, per germline (reference sequence). The CDR3 length is 15 residues. Here the CDR3 DNA reads TGTGCCAGCAGCAGGGACATTGTCCCACCCTACGAGCAGTACTTC. As protein: CASSRDIVPPYEQYF.

This clonotype has a handful of counts. V and J are TRBV19 and TRBJ1-2; D remains unclear. CDR3 length equals 13 residues. V lost 2 bases and J lost 6, with 10 bases in between. Germline V gene lookup returns CDR1 LNHDA and CDR2 SQIVND (reference sequence). As DNA, the CDR3 is TGTGCCAGTAGTATACGCCCCAGAAATGGCTACACCTTC. Translating it yields CASSIRPRNGYTF.

V is TRBV6-1 and J is TRBJ2-1; 8 bases fit TRBD2. Trimming removed 5 bases from V and 5 bases from J; junction bases left unmatched: 8. From germline, CDR1 is MNHNS and CDR2 SASEGT. The CDR3 spans 15 residues. CDR3 coding DNA: TGTGCCAGCAGTCGGACTAGCCTCCGGAACAATGAGCAGTTCTTC. It specifies CASSRTSLRNNEQFF.

This clonotype appeared a few times. This rearrangement joins TRBV3-1 to TRBJ2-1; D is uncertain. There are 13 residues in the CDR3. V was cut by 0 bases and J by 5 bases, with 5 bases left in between. Germline V gene data show CDR1 as LGHDT and CDR2 as YNNKEL (reference sequence). The CDR3 bases are TGTGCCAGCAGCCAAGATAGTAACAATGAGCAGTTCTTC. Translating it yields CASSQDSNNEQFF.

The chain recombines TRBV28 with TRBJ2-5, with TRBD2 matching over 12 bases. The assigned J gene may be wrong: the sequence end matches TRBJ2-7 better. The CDR3 is 16 residues long. From germline, CDR1 is MDHEN and CDR2 SYDVKM. CDR3 nucleotides: TGTGCCAGCAGTTTTGGCCAGACTAGCGGGGGCTACGAGCAGTACTTC. Translated: CASSFGQTSGGYEQYF.

This clonotype was seen more than once but under ten times. The V gene is TRBV3-1, the J gene TRBJ2-5; D gene uncertain. Per germline, CDR1 LGHDT and CDR2 YNNKEL (reference sequence). Deletions cut 4 bases from V and 6 bases from J, with 24 bases between. The CDR3 spans 17 residues. The CDR3 coding sequence is TGTGCCAGCAGCCCCATCCTAGGTTTTCAGCGTCAGAAGACCCAGTACTTC. It codes for CASSPILGFQRQKTQYF.

The sample holds one count of this clonotype. The V call is TRBV6-5, the J call TRBJ2-1, with 7 bases aligning to TRBD1. CDR1 and CDR2 (germline): MNHEY, SVGAGI. The CDR3 contains 16 residues. After removal of 0 bases from V and 0 bases from J, the junction contained 2 bases not matched to a gene. CDR3 residues: CASSYSTGSSYNEQFF. The CDR3 DNA sequence: TGTGCCAGCAGTTACTCGACAGGGAGCTCCTACAATGAGCAGTTCTTC.